This entry lists 5 T cell receptor beta chains sequenced from one sample in a study of post-analysis software for immune sequencing data. General observations from the study: Included in a set of about five TRBV segments more frequent in patients than controls were TRBV5-6, TRBV5-1 and TRBV20-1.

These receptors have no identified antigens. TCR beta libraries were prepared from cDNA with unique molecular identifiers. MiXCR, applied by TCRdb to the PCR reads, yields one record per CDR3 protein. This sample has about 770,000 distinct CDR3 sequences, with about half found just once. Material for sequencing was blood. These receptors originate from a girl between 5 and 17 years old with multiple sclerosis.

Concerning this clonotype itself: An end of the junction does not agree with germline; a read error may underlie this. This CDR3 reads CASSLGSGRNQETQYF. The CDR3 nucleotides read TGTGCCAGCAGCTTAGGGTCGGGACGCAACCAGGAGACCCAGTACTTC. The rearrangement joins TRBV7-3 to TRBJ2-5, with D possibly called TRBD1 or TRBD2 (5 bases each). The CDR3 is 16 residues long. In germline, CDR1 is SGHTA, CDR2 FQGTGA. Based on the CDR3 plus reference TRBV7-3 and TRBJ2-5, the full variable domain is GAGVSQTPSNKVTEKGKYVELRCDPISGHTALYWYRQSLGQGPEFLIYFQGTGAADDSGLPNDRFFAVRPEGSVSTLKIQRTERGDSAVYLCASSLGSGRNQETQYFGPGTRLLVL.

The gene calls are TRBV9 and TRBJ2-1; 9 positions match TRBD2. V shed 3 bases and J 4 bases; nucleotides not matched to a gene: 5. CDR1 SGDLS and CDR2 YYNGEE come from the germline V gene. This CDR3 contains 15 residues. CDR3 amino acids: CASSARLAEYNEQFF. CDR3 bases: TGTGCCAGCAGCGCCAGACTAGCGGAGTACAATGAGCAGTTCTTC. Complete variable domain (other parts from reference TRBV9 and TRBJ2-1): DSGVTQTPKHLITATGQRVTLRCSPRSGDLSVYWYQQSLDQGLQFLIQYYNGEERAKGNILERFSAQQFPDLHSELNLSSLELGDSALYFCASSARLAEYNEQFFGPGTRLTVL.

This clonotype was seen a few times. V is TRBV20-1 and J is TRBJ2-5, with no clear D. Trimming pared 8 bases from V and 5 bases from J, leaving 12 bases between. Germline assignment: CDR1 DFQATT and CDR2 SNEGSKA (reference sequence). This CDR3 is 11 amino acids long. This chain's CDR3 is CSPRVLETQYF. The CDR3 nucleotides are TGCAGTCCAAGAGTTTTGGAGACCCAGTACTTC.

This chain joins TRBV5-4 and TRBJ2-4; 8 bases are a match to TRBD1. The end of the DNA is better explained by TRBJ2-7, so the J call may be wrong. Germline values: CDR1 SGHNT, CDR2 YYREEE (reference sequence). The CDR3 consists of 15 residues. The CDR3 DNA reads as TGTGCCAGCAGCTTATCGGTGACAGGGGAAGACGAGCAGTACTTC. As protein: CASSLSVTGEDEQYF.

The rearrangement joins TRBV15 to TRBJ2-7, with D tentatively TRBD2 (5 bases). The ends were cut back, 0 bases at V and 8 bases at J, with 17 bases in the middle. CDR1 is LNHNV and CDR2 is YYDKDF in the germline V gene (reference sequence). This CDR3 contains 15 residues. DNA of the CDR3: TGTGCCACCAGCAGAGATCAAGGTCCTCCCGGGAAGCAGTACTTC. It encodes CATSRDQGPPGKQYF. Based on the CDR3 plus reference TRBV15 and TRBJ2-7, the full variable domain is DAMVIQNPRYQVTQFGKPVTLSCSQTLNHNVMYWYQQKSSQAPKLLFHYYDKDFNNEADTPDNFQSRRPNTSFCFLDIRSPGLGDTAMYLCATSRDQGPPGKQYFGPGTRLTVT.